The present TCR beta chain was sequenced within a study of PD-L1 blockade in urothelial cancer. Germline V gene data show CDR1 as ENHRY and CDR2 as SYGVKD. The CDR3 covers 18 residues. V dropped 2 bases and J dropped 0; count of bases not matched to a gene: 7. Assay used: immunoSEQ multiplex PCR; TCRdb lists only in-frame clones, some missing. The sample holds some 29,000 clones; 70% to 90% are singletons and the top ten take over 1.5%. Locally advanced or metastatic urothelial carcinoma affected all patients. Patients each gave 1 to 8 samples, pretreatment and on-treatment. The sample in question was PBMCs, obtained around atezolizumab (anti-PD-L1) treatment. The V call is TRBV10-3, the J call TRBJ2-1; 10 bases agree with TRBD2. This sequence originates from a man over 45 with urothelial cancer. CDR3 region: CAISEERTSGSSYNEQFF. The CDR3 nucleotides read TGTGCCATCAGTGAGGAGAGGACTAGCGGTAGCTCCTACAATGAGCAGTTCTTC.